This T cell receptor (beta chain) was captured in a study of blood T cell repertoires in COVID-19. The overall study: Samples representing acute and convalescent COVID-19 were sourced from the United States, Italy and Spain. PBMCs, B-cell-depleted T cells, or T cells were the source of the cDNA or gDNA that made up the material.

V was clipped by 3 bases and J by 3 bases, with 14 bases between them. The CDR3 covers 15 residues. Germline V gives CDR1 LNHDA, CDR2 SQIVND (reference sequence). Recruited during active infection, patients (from Seattle) were subsequently followed longitudinally. Some clones are missing from TCRdb's copy, which holds only in-frame ones; the method was immunoSEQ multiplex PCR. The table shows about 340,000 clones, with around 87% occurring only once. The TCR sequence derives from a woman aged 45-60 years with COVID-19, enrolled during active disease. The sample consisted of peripheral blood. The chain joins TRBV19 to TRBJ1-1, with D tentatively TRBD1 (5 bases). This CDR3 is CASSIFGGVDTEAFF. The CDR3 bases are TGTGCCAGTAGTATTTTTGGAGGGGTCGACACTGAAGCTTTCTTT.